A selection of T cell receptor beta chains follows, all from one sample in a study of shared clonotypes between healthy human individuals. Some clones are missing from TCRdb's copy, which holds only in-frame ones; the method was immunoSEQ multiplex PCR. There are about 470,000 clones in the sample; 75% to 85% occur only once, and about 12% lies in the top ten. The sequenced sample was PBMCs. The source of these receptors is a woman in her forties in good health. Some clones in this sample may be carry-over from other donors' samples. Both conserved end residues are part of each CDR3. A D gene is named only where the DNA matches it firmly. The size of a clone is reported for some rows only, either as once, few or many, or as a class for expanded clones.

D gene	clone size	V gene	J gene	CDR3 DNA	CDR3 protein
.	.	TRBV6-5	TRBJ2-3	TGTGCCAGCAGTTCCCAGGGTAGGGGCACAGATACGCAGTATTTT	CASSSQGRGTDTQYF
.	.	TRBV9	TRBJ1-5	TGTGCCAGCAGCGATAAAAACCGGGGGCGGGCCGACAATCAGCCCCAGCATTTT	CASSDKNRGRADNQPQHF
.	.	TRBV2	TRBJ1-3	TGTGCCAGCAGTAAAACCGTTATACTGGCTGGAAACACCATATATTTT	CASSKTVILAGNTIYF
.	.	TRBV6-4	TRBJ1-1	TGTGCCAGCAGTGATGGGGAGAACACTGAAGCTTTCTTT	CASSDGENTEAFF
.	once	TRBV14	TRBJ1-1	TGTGCCAGCAGCCAAGATTGGCGGGGGGGTCGAGCTTTCTTT	CASSQDWRGGRAFF
.	.	TRBV4-2	TRBJ1-2	TGTGCCAGCAGCCAGGGGGGGAACTATGGCTACACCTTC	CASSQGGNYGYTF
TRBD1	.	TRBV7-9	TRBJ1-1	TGTGCCAGCAGCTCAGACAGGGCCACTGAAGCTTTCTTT	CASSSDRATEAFF
.	.	TRBV30	TRBJ1-1	TGTGCCTGGACCCGGGGAGGACTGTTTAACACTGAAGCTTTCTTT	CAWTRGGLFNTEAFF
TRBD2	.	TRBV4-1	TRBJ2-2	TGCGCCAGCAGCCATCCTAGCGGGAGCGCCGGGGAGCTGTTTTTT	CASSHPSGSAGELFF
TRBD1	.	TRBV27	TRBJ2-7	TGTGCCAGCAGTTTAGACCGTTCAGGGGGCGCGGGTTACGAGCAGTACTTC	CASSLDRSGGAGYEQYF
.	few	TRBV28	TRBJ2-7	TGTGCCAGCAGTTTTTCGGAACACTACGAGCAGTACTTC	CASSFSEHYEQYF
.	.	TRBV5-1	TRBJ2-7	TGCGCCAGCAGCTTGGACAGGTTACTGGAGCAGTACTTC	CASSLDRLLEQYF
TRBD1	.	TRBV28	TRBJ2-7	TGTGCCAGCCCGCTCCCATCCGACAGGGGGCCATACGAGCAGTACTTC	CASPLPSDRGPYEQYF
TRBD2	few	TRBV10-3	TRBJ2-5	TGTGCCATCAGCCCTAGCGGGAGACCAGAGACCCAGTACTTC	CAISPSGRPETQYF
.	.	TRBV18	TRBJ1-1	TGTGCCAGCTCACCACTAGTCGGGGGCACTGAAGCTTTCTTT	CASSPLVGGTEAFF
.	once	TRBV5-5	TRBJ1-3	TGTGCCAGCAGCTTGGCGGGGTTCGGAAACACCATATATTTT	CASSLAGFGNTIYF
TRBD1	.	TRBV18	TRBJ2-2	TGTGCCACCCGGACAGGGAGTTTCGCCGGGGAGCTGTTTTTT	CATRTGSFAGELFF
TRBD2	.	TRBV10-2	TRBJ2-7	TGCGCCACTGACGGGAGGCCGAGCTCCTACGAGCAGTACTTC	CATDGRPSSYEQYF
TRBD1	.	TRBV27	TRBJ1-2	TGTGCCAGCAGTTTCCGCGGGACAGCAAGGAGCTACACCTTC	CASSFRGTARSYTF
TRBD2	.	TRBV10-3	TRBJ2-3	TGTGCCATCAGTGAGCCGGGGGGGGGCACAGATACGCAGTATTTT	CAISEPGGGTDTQYF
.	.	TRBV5-4	TRBJ2-7	TGTGCCAGCAGCTTGGCCTCATTTAGCTCCTACGAGCAGTACTTC	CASSLASFSSYEQYF
TRBD2	many	TRBV19	TRBJ2-2	TGTGCCAGTAGTACGGGAGGGGCGAACACCGGGGAGCTGTTTTTT	CASSTGGANTGELFF
TRBD1	few	TRBV18	TRBJ1-5	TGTGCCAGCTCACCACGGGAGACAGGGATAGATCAGCCCCAGCATTTT	CASSPRETGIDQPQHF
.	.	TRBV29-1	TRBJ2-6	TGCAGCGTTGAACTGGGACCTTCTGGGGCCAACGTCCTGACTTTC	CSVELGPSGANVLTF
TRBD2	.	TRBV10-2	TRBJ2-7	TGCGCCAGCAGTGGGGCTAGCGGGAAGGTCTACGAGCAGTACTTC	CASSGASGKVYEQYF
TRBD1	.	TRBV5-1	TRBJ1-3	TGCGCCAGCAGCTCAGGGACAGGGGGGTATTCTGGAAACACCATATATTTT	CASSSGTGGYSGNTIYF
TRBD1	.	TRBV5-4	TRBJ1-1	TGTGCCAGCAGCCAGGGGGGGAATATGAACACTGAAGCTTTCTTT	CASSQGGNMNTEAFF
.	.	TRBV7-3	TRBJ2-1	TGTGCCAGCAGCCCCGCAGGACCTTCCTACAATGAGCAGTTCTTC	CASSPAGPSYNEQFF
TRBD2	once	TRBV16	TRBJ2-2	TGTGCCAGCAGCCAAGGGAGGGGCACCGGGGAGCTGTTTTTT	CASSQGRGTGELFF
.	.	TRBV5-3	TRBJ1-3	TGTGCCAGAAGCCCAATTTGGGGAGCTGGAAACACCATATATTTT	CARSPIWGAGNTIYF
.	few	TRBV11-2	TRBJ2-3	TGTGCCAGCAGCCCTCTTGCAGGGTGGGGGACAGATACGCAGTATTTT	CASSPLAGWGTDTQYF
TRBD2	.	TRBV25-1	TRBJ2-7	TGTGCCAGCAGTGAGCTAGCGGCTTCCTACGAGCAGTACTTC	CASSELAASYEQYF
TRBD1	.	TRBV30	TRBJ1-2	TGTGCCTGGAGCCGAGACCGGGACAGCTGGGGCTACACCTTC	CAWSRDRDSWGYTF
.	few	TRBV11-1	TRBJ1-2	TGTGCCAGCGGCCAGGGCCTCGACTATGGCTACACCTTC	CASGQGLDYGYTF
.	few	TRBV29-1	TRBJ1-1	TGCAGCGTTGGCGGAACGGGGAAAGCTTTCTTT	CSVGGTGKAFF
.	.	TRBV28	TRBJ2-7	TGTGCCAGCAGCCTTCACACCACGACCTACGAGCAGTACTTC	CASSLHTTTYEQYF
TRBD2	.	TRBV5-1	TRBJ2-1	TGCGCCAGCAGCCAGACTAGCGGGAGGAACAATGAGCAGTTCTTC	CASSQTSGRNNEQFF